A single sample is the source of the 23 T cell receptor beta chains below, sequenced in a study of T cell clusters in autoimmune cytopenias. Each sample's input was 250 ng genomic DNA, roughly 38,000 genome equivalents. One tube held mixed TRB-A and TRB-B primer pools for touch-down PCR. TCRdb re-called the multiplex PCR reads; every CDR3 protein appears as one record, without DNA. The listing contains more than 2,500 distinct CDR3 sequences. Sequencing used peripheral blood. The receptors originated from a human donor with an autoimmune cytopenia or autoimmune hepatitis (not recorded which).

This clonotype ranks as medium-sized in terms of frequency. The chain links TRBV7-6 to TRBJ2-5; with no DNA, the TCRdb D assignment of TRBD1 cannot be verified. The CDR3 sequence is 13 residues long. Germline values: CDR1 SGHVS, CDR2 FNYEAQ. The CDR3: CASSFTGEETQYF.

This clonotype is identified as medium-sized (0.01 to 0.1%) from frequency. The chain links TRBV5-6 to TRBJ2-7; TCRdb outputs TRBD1, but without DNA this stays unchecked. Germline CDR1 reads SGHDT; CDR2 reads YYEEEE. There are 12 residues in the CDR3. The CDR3 spells CASSPRGGEQYF.

The chain combines TRBV6-5 with TRBJ2-2; TCRdb gives TRBD2 as the D gene, but with no DNA this cannot be confirmed. Looked up from germline, CDR1 is MNHEY and CDR2 is SVGAGI. The CDR3 sequence is 14 residues long. The CDR3 spells CASSRSGDTGELFF.

The CDR3 is CASSLALRQGAGGYTF. The chain joins TRBV5-4 to TRBJ1-2; TCRdb calls TRBD1, which cannot be checked without DNA. Germline CDR1 reads SGHNT; CDR2 reads YYREEE (reference sequence). This CDR3 comprises 16 residues.

The chain combines TRBV7-9 with TRBJ2-1; the D gene TCRdb calls, TRBD1, cannot be checked with no DNA. Germline values: CDR1 SEHNR, CDR2 FQNEAQ (reference sequence). This CDR3 spans 16 amino acids. The CDR3 region is CASSPSRGVGPYEQFF.

J is TRBJ1-5 and V is TRBV30. Per the germline V gene, CDR1 is GTSNPN and CDR2 is SVGIG (reference sequence). This CDR3 contains 13 residues. This chain's CDR3 is CAWSVEVGQPQHF.

The CDR3 sequence: CATPLAANNNEQFF. This chain connects TRBV7-9 to TRBJ2-1; TCRdb's D call of TRBD2 is untestable without DNA. Germline CDR1 is SEHNR and CDR2 is FQNEAQ (reference sequence). The CDR3 has 14 amino acids. Full variable domain (outside the CDR3, taken from reference TRBV7-9 and TRBJ2-1): DTGVSQNPRHKITKRGQNVTFRCDPISEHNRLYWYRQTLGQGPEFLTYFQNEAQLEKSRLLSDRFSAERPKGSFSTLEIQRTEQGDSAMYLCATPLAANNNEQFFGPGTRLTVL.

Considering frequency, this clonotype is medium-sized. The rearrangement uses TRBV19 and TRBJ1-2; the D gene TCRdb calls, TRBD1, cannot be checked with no DNA. Germline CDR1 is LNHDA and CDR2 is SQIVND (reference sequence). The CDR3 is 16 residues long. CDR3 protein: CASSAQGAVDNYGYTF.

The gene calls are TRBV5-6 and TRBJ2-7; the D call of TRBD1 rests on TCRdb alone, since no DNA is present to check it. Germline V gene lookup returns CDR1 SGHDT and CDR2 YYEEEE. This CDR3 has 13 amino acids. The CDR3 loop reads CASSPGTIYEQYF.

The chain links TRBV19 to TRBJ2-1; no DNA is available, so the TRBD1 call from TCRdb remains unchecked. CDR3 length equals 16 residues. CDR1 is LNHDA and CDR2 is SQIVND in the germline V gene (reference sequence). CDR3 sequence reads: CASSSLPGGPYNEQFF.

By frequency, this clonotype registers medium-sized. The genes are TRBV6-1 and TRBJ1-4; TCRdb outputs TRBD1, but without DNA this stays unchecked. The CDR3 has 14 residues. From germline, CDR1 is MNHNS and CDR2 SASEGT. CDR3 sequence reads: CASSPGGVKEKLFF.

This clonotype is classed as medium-sized by frequency. The rearrangement joins TRBV6-5 to TRBJ2-5; TCRdb's D call of TRBD1 is untestable without DNA. This CDR3 is 11 amino acids long. From germline, CDR1 is MNHEY and CDR2 SVGAGI. Here the CDR3 reads CASSSRGTQYF.

This clonotype is deemed medium-sized by its frequency. This sequence joins TRBV19 and TRBJ2-7; TCRdb's D call of TRBD2 is untestable without DNA. CDR3 length: 15 amino acids. The germline V gene encodes CDR1 LNHDA and CDR2 SQIVND (reference sequence). The CDR3 loop reads CASSIRGWPSYEQYF.

This clonotype registers medium-sized by frequency. The gene calls are TRBV6-5 and TRBJ2-7; TCRdb lists TRBD2, though no DNA is available to test this call. The CDR3 runs to 15 residues. Per germline, CDR1 MNHEY and CDR2 SVGAGI. CDR3 residues: CASSYSTSGSYEQYF.

Its frequency marks this clonotype as large. The chain couples TRBV19 to TRBJ2-1; TCRdb's D call of TRBD2 is untestable without DNA. The V gene's germline CDR1 is LNHDA and CDR2 SQIVND (reference sequence). CDR3 length equals 15 residues. The chain's CDR3 is CASSSLAGVHNEQFF.

The chain recombines TRBV6-2 or TRBV6-3 with TRBJ2-3; TCRdb returns TRBD2, unconfirmable since there is no DNA. The germline gives CDR1 MNHEY, CDR2 SVGEGT. CDR3 length equals 14 residues. CDR3 amino acids: CAGSPGLERGTQYF.

By frequency, this clonotype is medium-sized. V gene TRBV13 combines with J gene TRBJ2-1. The germline CDR1 and CDR2 sequences are PRHDT and FYEKMQ (reference sequence). This CDR3 is built from 15 residues. CDR3 in amino acids: CASSLLGHSYNEQFF.

The CDR3 reads CASSQGLAGGAGELFF. The rearrangement links TRBV4-1 to TRBJ2-2; TCRdb outputs TRBD2, but without DNA this stays unchecked. The CDR3 has 16 residues. Germline V gene data show CDR1 as MGHRA and CDR2 as YSYEKL.

CDR3 loop: CASTLALAGRPNEQFF. The V and J genes are TRBV5-1 and TRBJ2-1; TCRdb selects TRBD2, and the lack of DNA leaves this call unchecked. Germline assignment: CDR1 SGHRS and CDR2 YFSETQ. The CDR3 spans 16 residues.

This clonotype is identified as medium-sized (0.01 to 0.1%) from frequency. The J gene is TRBJ1-1, the V gene TRBV30. Germline V lookup: CDR1 GTSNPN, CDR2 SVGIG (reference sequence). The CDR3 length is 12 residues. CDR3 amino acids: CAWSPWDTEAFF. Full variable domain (missing parts from reference TRBV30 and TRBJ1-1): SQTIHQWPATLVQPVGSPLSLECTVEGTSNPNLYWYRQAAGRGLQLLFYSVGIGQISSEVPQNLSASRPQDRQFILSSKKLLLSDSGFYLCAWSPWDTEAFFGQGTRLTVV.

J is TRBJ1-2 and V is TRBV5-6; checking the TCRdb D call of TRBD1 is not possible without DNA. Germline V CDR1 and CDR2: SGHDT, YYEEEE. The CDR3 spans 16 residues. The CDR3 here is CASSDQTGQRFYGYTF.

The chain employs TRBV19 and TRBJ2-7; there is no DNA to check the TCRdb D call of TRBD1. This CDR3 is 15 amino acids long. Per the germline V gene, CDR1 is LNHDA and CDR2 is SQIVND (reference sequence). The chain's CDR3 is CASSISVDNSYEQYF.

Its frequency marks this clonotype as medium-sized. CDR3: CASSYSMKGFPVLGTEAFF. The rearrangement joins TRBV6-5 to TRBJ1-1; TCRdb names TRBD1, which stays unverified in the absence of DNA. Looked up from germline, CDR1 is MNHEY and CDR2 is SVGAGI. The CDR3 contains 19 residues.